This TCR beta chain was obtained from a study of blood T cell repertoires in COVID-19. Profiling relied on immunoSEQ multiplex PCR, and the TCRdb table lists in-frame clones only, not all of them. Among 45,000 to 50,000 clones listed, approximately 85% were seen once. The germline gives CDR1 SGHRS, CDR2 YFSETQ. The J segment lost 2 bases and the V segment lost 4 bases, leaving 1 base of the junction unmatched. The CDR3 is 13 amino acids. This chain uses TRBV5-1 with TRBJ2-3, with 7 nucleotides matching TRBD2. This sequence originates from a man aged 40-49 years with acute or convalescent COVID-19. The source material was peripheral blood. CDR3: CASSRDYTDTQYF. The CDR3 coding sequence is TGCGCCAGCAGCCGGGACTACACAGATACGCAGTATTTT.